Listed below are T cell receptor beta chains from one sample, sequenced in a study of T cells in Graves' hyperthyroidism and ophthalmopathy. A single record per CDR3 protein comes from TCRdb applying MiXCR to the multiplex PCR reads. This table holds roughly 350,000 distinct CDR3 sequences, around 15% found once. Sequenced input: blood. Source of these receptors: a woman aged 30 to 39 with Graves' ophthalmopathy. The CDR3 runs from the conserved cysteine through the conserved F or W. The D gene is left open where the match is weak. Size tells how often a clone was seen (once, few, many) or the class of an expanded clone, and some rows leave it out.

D gene	J gene	clone size	V gene	CDR3 protein	CDR3 DNA
NA	TRBJ1-6	many	TRBV20-1	CSAIQGLRGSYNSPLHF	TGCAGTGCCATACAGGGACTTCGGGGGTCCTATAATTCACCCCTCCACTTT
TRBD2	TRBJ2-4	many	TRBV30	CAWVSGGASTAKNIQYF	TGTGCCTGGGTTAGCGGGGGGGCAAGTACGGCCAAAAACATTCAGTACTTC
NA	TRBJ2-3	many	TRBV20-1	CSARGALSSTDTQYF	TGCAGTGCTAGAGGGGCTCTCTCTAGCACAGATACGCAGTATTTT
NA	TRBJ2-1	many	TRBV28	CASNNEGVWGHEQFF	TGTGCCAGCAACAACGAAGGGGTCTGGGGCCACGAGCAGTTCTTC
NA	TRBJ2-1	many	TRBV5-1	CASSLLEGRTPTYNEQFF	TGCGCCAGCAGCTTACTGGAGGGTAGGACTCCCACCTACAATGAGCAGTTCTTC
NA	TRBJ1-2	many	TRBV18	CASSLAEQNYGYTF	TGTGCCAGCTCGCTTGCGGAACAGAACTATGGCTACACCTTC
TRBD2	TRBJ2-2	many	TRBV7-2	CASSYLAGAGELFF	TGTGCCAGCAGCTACTTAGCGGGGGCCGGGGAGCTGTTTTTT
NA	TRBJ1-2	many	TRBV6-1	CASSDGALLGYGYTF	TGTGCCAGCAGTGATGGGGCGCTACTAGGCTATGGCTACACCTTC
NA	TRBJ2-7	many	TRBV18	CASSPPLVGAEQYF	TGTGCCAGCTCACCACCGTTGGTGGGGGCCGAGCAGTACTTC
NA	TRBJ1-2	few	TRBV29-1	CSGEGPRVYGYTF	TGCAGCGGCGAGGGACCGCGGGTCTATGGCTACACCTTC
NA	TRBJ2-5	many	TRBV20-1	CSARAPAGYLETQYF	TGCAGTGCTAGGGCCCCCGCAGGGTATCTGGAGACCCAGTACTTC
NA	TRBJ2-7	few	TRBV4-1	CASSQVGGYEQYF	TGCGCCAGCAGCCAAGTGGGGGGTTACGAGCAGTACTTC
TRBD2	TRBJ2-7	many	TRBV20-1	CSARWAGGNYEQYF	TGCAGTGCTAGATGGGCGGGAGGGAACTACGAGCAGTACTTC
TRBD1	TRBJ1-3	NA	TRBV6-1	CASSTIRWQGAASGNTIYF	TGTGCCAGCAGTACTATAAGGTGGCAGGGGGCAGCCTCTGGAAACACCATATATTTT
NA	TRBJ1-2	many	TRBV6-1	CASRRDLANYGYTF	TGTGCCAGCAGGAGGGACTTAGCTAACTATGGCTACACCTTC
NA	TRBJ1-3	many	TRBV11-3	CASSLVLGNTIYF	TGTGCCAGCAGCTTAGTGCTCGGTAACACCATATATTTT